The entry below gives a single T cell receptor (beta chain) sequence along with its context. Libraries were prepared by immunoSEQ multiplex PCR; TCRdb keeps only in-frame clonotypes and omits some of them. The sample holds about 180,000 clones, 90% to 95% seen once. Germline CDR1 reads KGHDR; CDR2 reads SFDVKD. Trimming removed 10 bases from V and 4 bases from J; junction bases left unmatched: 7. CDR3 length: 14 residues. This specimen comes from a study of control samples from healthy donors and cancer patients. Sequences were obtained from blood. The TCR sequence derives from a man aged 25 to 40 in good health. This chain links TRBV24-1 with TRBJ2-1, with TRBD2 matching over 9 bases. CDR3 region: CATAGLAVYNEQFF. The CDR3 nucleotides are TGTGCCACGGCGGGACTAGCAGTTTACAATGAGCAGTTCTTC.